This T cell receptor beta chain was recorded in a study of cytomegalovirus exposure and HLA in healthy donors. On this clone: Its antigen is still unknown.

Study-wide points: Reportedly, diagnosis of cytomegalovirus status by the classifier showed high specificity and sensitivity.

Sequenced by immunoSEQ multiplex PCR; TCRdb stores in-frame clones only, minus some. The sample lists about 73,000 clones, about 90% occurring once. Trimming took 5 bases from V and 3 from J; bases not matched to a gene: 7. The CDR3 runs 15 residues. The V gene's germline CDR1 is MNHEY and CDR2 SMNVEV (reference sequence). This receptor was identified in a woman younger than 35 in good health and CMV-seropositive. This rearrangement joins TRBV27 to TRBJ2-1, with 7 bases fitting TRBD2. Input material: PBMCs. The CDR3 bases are TGTGCCAGCAGTCTCTGGGGGGGGATCTACAATGAGCAGTTCTTC. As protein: CASSLWGGIYNEQFF.